The 9 T cell receptor beta chains below all came from one sample that was sequenced in a study of blood T cell repertoires in COVID-19. Profiling relied on immunoSEQ multiplex PCR, and the TCRdb table lists in-frame clones only, not all of them. In the table there are 150,000 or so clones, about 79% of which are singletons. The sample consisted of PBMCs or T cells enriched from blood (not recorded which). The receptor set was obtained from a man aged 50 to 59 who had recovered from COVID-19.

V gene TRBV3-1 (or the pseudogene TRBV3-2) combines with J gene TRBJ1-6; D is perhaps TRBD1 (6 bases). Germline V lookup: CDR1 LGHDT, CDR2 YNNKEL (reference sequence). Trimming pared 3 bases from V and 6 bases from J, leaving 21 bases between. The CDR3 sequence is 18 residues long. In DNA form, the CDR3 reads TGTGCCAGCAGCCATAGCCCCCATCAACAGGGTTTTAATTCACCCCTCCACTTT. Its translation is CASSHSPHQQGFNSPLHF.

The rearrangement joins TRBV2 to TRBJ1-4, with 7 nucleotides matching TRBD1. With 9 bases clipped from V and 5 bases from J, the junction kept 6 bases outside the gene matches. The germline V gene encodes CDR1 SNHLY and CDR2 FYNNEI. The CDR3 contains 13 residues. The CDR3 DNA is TGTGCCAGTCTTACAGGGGAGAATGAAAAACTGTTTTTT. It translates to CASLTGENEKLFF.

This clone has just a few counts. The chain is built from TRBV7-3 and TRBJ2-5; 8 nucleotides agree with TRBD2. With V trimmed by 1 base and J by 7 bases, 8 bases remained unmatched. This CDR3 is built from 15 residues. CDR1 and CDR2 from the germline V gene are SGHTA and FQGTGA. For the CDR3, the DNA is TGTGCCAGCAGCTTAAACGGGAGGGGCCAGGGGACCCAGTACTTC. Protein product: CASSLNGRGQGTQYF.

The chain combines TRBV18 with TRBJ1-1, with 7 positions matching TRBD1. V lost 4 bases and J lost 1; bases outside the gene matches: 9. This CDR3 is built from 16 residues. Germline lookup yields CDR1 KGHSH and CDR2 LQKENI. The CDR3: CASSRDSFAWNTEAFF. CDR3 coding DNA: TGTGCCAGCTCACGGGACAGTTTCGCATGGAACACTGAAGCTTTCTTT. Together with reference TRBV18 and TRBJ1-1, the CDR3 gives the full variable domain: NAGVMQNPRHLVRRRGQEARLRCSPMKGHSHVYWYRQLPEEGLKFMVYLQKENIIDESGMPKERFSAEFPKEGPSILRIQQVVRGDSAAYFCASSRDSFAWNTEAFFGQGTRLTVV.

V gene TRBV2 combines with J gene TRBJ1-2; 7 bases agree with TRBD1. J lost 5 bases, V lost 9 bases, and 9 bases had no gene match. This CDR3 is built from 13 residues. Per germline, CDR1 SNHLY and CDR2 FYNNEI. The CDR3 DNA is TGTGCCAGTCACCAGGGGGGACGGTATGGCTACACCTTC. Translating gives CASHQGGRYGYTF.

The chain recombines TRBV28 with TRBJ2-2; 9 positions match TRBD2. This CDR3 contains 15 residues. The germline V gene has CDR1 MDHEN and CDR2 SYDVKM. After removal of 6 bases from V and 2 bases from J, the junction contained 4 bases not matched to a gene. The CDR3 DNA sequence: TGTGCCAGCAGCCTGACTAGCGGCAACACCGGGGAGCTGTTTTTT. It encodes CASSLTSGNTGELFF.

V and J are TRBV29-1 and TRBJ2-1; D might be TRBD1 (6 bases). Germline V gene sequence: CDR1 SQVTM, CDR2 ANQGSEA. The CDR3 is 14 amino acids. V was trimmed by 1 base and J by 4 bases, leaving 11 bases between them. CDR3 sequence reads: CSVEGSRGYNEQFF. Here the CDR3 DNA reads TGCAGCGTTGAAGGTAGCAGGGGTTACAATGAGCAGTTCTTC.

This chain connects TRBV2 to TRBJ2-7; 9 nucleotides align to TRBD1. Germline lookup yields CDR1 SNHLY and CDR2 FYNNEI. V trimming: 7 bases; J trimming: 1 base; junction bases outside the gene matches: 5. The CDR3 sequence is 14 residues long. CDR3 nucleotides: TGTGCCAGCACGGGGACAGGGAGGTCCTACGAGCAGTACTTC. This translates into CASTGTGRSYEQYF.

The table lists this clone with many counts. The gene calls are TRBV6-2 or TRBV6-3 and TRBJ1-1; possible D gene TRBD1, 6 bases. The CDR3 loop spans 13 amino acids. CDR1 is MNHEY and CDR2 is SVGEGT in the germline V gene. V was pared by 5 bases and J by 1 base, with 8 bases between. The CDR3 coding sequence is TGTGCCAGCAGTAAGGACAGGAACACTGAAGCTTTCTTT. Protein product: CASSKDRNTEAFF.